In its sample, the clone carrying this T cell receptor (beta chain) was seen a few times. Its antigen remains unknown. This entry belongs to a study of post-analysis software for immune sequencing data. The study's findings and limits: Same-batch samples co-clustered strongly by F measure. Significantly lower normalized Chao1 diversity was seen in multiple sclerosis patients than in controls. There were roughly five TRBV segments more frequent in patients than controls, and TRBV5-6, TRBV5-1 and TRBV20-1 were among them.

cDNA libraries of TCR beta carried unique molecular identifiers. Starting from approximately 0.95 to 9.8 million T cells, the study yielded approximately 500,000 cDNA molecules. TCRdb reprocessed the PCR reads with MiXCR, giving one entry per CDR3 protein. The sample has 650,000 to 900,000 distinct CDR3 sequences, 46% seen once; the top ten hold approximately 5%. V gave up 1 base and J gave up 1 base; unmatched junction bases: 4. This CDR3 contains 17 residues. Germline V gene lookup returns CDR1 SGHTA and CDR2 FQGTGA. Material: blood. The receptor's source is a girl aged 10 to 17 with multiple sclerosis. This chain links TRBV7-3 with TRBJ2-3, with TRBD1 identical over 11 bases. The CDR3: CASSLIRTGGGTDTQYF. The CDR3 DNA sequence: TGTGCCAGCAGCTTAATCCGGACAGGGGGCGGCACAGATACGCAGTATTTT.